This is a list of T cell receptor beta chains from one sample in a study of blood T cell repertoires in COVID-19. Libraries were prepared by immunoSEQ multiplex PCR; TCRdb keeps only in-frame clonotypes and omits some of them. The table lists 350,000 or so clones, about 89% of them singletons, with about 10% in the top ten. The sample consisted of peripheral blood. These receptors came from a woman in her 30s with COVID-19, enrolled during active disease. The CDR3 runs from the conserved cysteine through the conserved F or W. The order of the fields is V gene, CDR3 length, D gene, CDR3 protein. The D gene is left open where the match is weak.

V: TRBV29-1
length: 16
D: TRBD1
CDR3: CSVEDILPGQGFEQYF

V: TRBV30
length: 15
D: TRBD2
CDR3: CAWSVRLALGNEQFF

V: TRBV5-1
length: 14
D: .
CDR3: CASSLDLSSYEQYF

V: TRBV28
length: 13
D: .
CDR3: CASSPLSNSPLHF

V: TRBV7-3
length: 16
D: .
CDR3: CASSLEGLRSKDTQYF

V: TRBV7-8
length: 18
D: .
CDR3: CASSSRPVRVGSNEKLFF

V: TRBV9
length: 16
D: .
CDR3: CASSVSVGGYQETQYF

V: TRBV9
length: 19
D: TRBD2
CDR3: CASSPTWTSGRFGQETQYF

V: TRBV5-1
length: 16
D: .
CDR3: CASSLQGSSYNSPLHF

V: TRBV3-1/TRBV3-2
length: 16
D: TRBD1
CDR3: CASSQLRGRTGNTIYF

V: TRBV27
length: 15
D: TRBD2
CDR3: CASSRGGLAVYEQYF

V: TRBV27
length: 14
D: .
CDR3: CASSLAQGNQPQHF

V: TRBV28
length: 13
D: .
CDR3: CASSLQQQETQYF

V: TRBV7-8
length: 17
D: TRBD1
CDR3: CASSSRTGSSYNSPLHF

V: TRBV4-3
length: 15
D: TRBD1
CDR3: CASSQVTGGTGELFF

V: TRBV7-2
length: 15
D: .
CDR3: CASSLVAAHYNEQFF

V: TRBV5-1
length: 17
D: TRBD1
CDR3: CASSSGLNRGTYNEQFF

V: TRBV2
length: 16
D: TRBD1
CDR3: CASSVEQGARGEKLFF

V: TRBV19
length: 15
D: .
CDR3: CASSIDTGANYGYTF

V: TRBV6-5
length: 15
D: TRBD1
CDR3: CASRIEGAGTGELFF

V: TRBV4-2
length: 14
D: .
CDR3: CASSQDPGDTEAFF

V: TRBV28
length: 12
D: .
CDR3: CASDGGNQPQHF

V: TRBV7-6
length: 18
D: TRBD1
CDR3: CASSFDDLGDRVKETQYF

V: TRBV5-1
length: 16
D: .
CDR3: CASSITGSTVNTEAFF

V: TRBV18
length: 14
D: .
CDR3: CASSPLRGQETQYF

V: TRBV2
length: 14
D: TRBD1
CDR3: CASSLTGGGQPQHF

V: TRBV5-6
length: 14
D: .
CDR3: CASSLVQGIYGYTF

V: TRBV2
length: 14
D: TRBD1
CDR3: CASIGQGFYNEQFF

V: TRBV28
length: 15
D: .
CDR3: CASSLSGSRSYEQYF

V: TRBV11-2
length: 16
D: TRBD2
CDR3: CASSPGLAGNSYEQYF

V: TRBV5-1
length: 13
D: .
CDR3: CASSPQGPDGYTF

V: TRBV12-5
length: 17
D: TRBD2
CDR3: CASGQTSGRASVETQYF

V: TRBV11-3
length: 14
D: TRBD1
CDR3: CASSLRTGYNEQFF